Here is one T cell receptor beta chain with its context. Its antigen is not known. As for time point: baseline, week 1 (first vaccination visit). Treatment specified: pre-vaccination baseline after standard-of-care therapy. This sample was included in a study of a mutant IDH1 vaccine in newly diagnosed glioma. Study background: Averaging around 42 years of age, treated patients were about 60% male and approximately 40% female. Antecedent treatment encompassed radiotherapy, temozolomide, or their combination; the majority received both. Regarding the study as a whole: Changes in top peripheral clonotypes did not appear linked to pseudoprogression.

Method: immunoSEQ multiplex PCR; TCRdb's copy keeps in-frame clones and lacks some. The repertoire has 30,000 to 40,000 clones, 80% to 95% of them found once; the top ten carry 15% to 20%. Germline V CDR1 and CDR2: MNHGY, SAAAGT. V lost 10 bases and J lost 13, with 22 bases in between. CDR3 length equals 13 residues. This clonotype originated in a man aged 18 to 29 with glioma. The chain links TRBV6-8 to TRBJ2-2; D might be TRBD2 (6 bases). Specimen: PBMCs, collected from a glioma patient treated with radiotherapy, temozolomide or both. CDR3 protein: CAISTGSLEALFF. CDR3 in DNA: TGTGCCATCTCAACCGGGAGCCTGGAGGCGCTGTTTTTT.